This TCR beta chain derives from a study of cytomegalovirus exposure and HLA in healthy donors. Regarding the study as a whole: Common viral pathogens seemed to be connected with several of the most significant clusters, according to a later analysis. Later analysis found that TCR beta chains associated with HLA were more clonally expanded than other, equally common chains.

The germline gives CDR1 SGHNT, CDR2 YYREEE (reference sequence). The CDR3 length is 15 residues. The V and J ends lost 4 bases and 2 bases, in that order; junction bases with no gene match: 6. On this clone: Its target is not known.

The PCR made use of 60 Vbeta and 13 Jbeta primers. Method: immunoSEQ multiplex PCR; TCRdb's copy keeps in-frame clones and lacks some. This table holds over 200,000 clones. The receptor's source is a woman in her 30s in good health and CMV-seropositive. The genes are TRBV5-4 and TRBJ2-1, with 7 bases matching TRBD2. The sequencing sample was made of PBMCs. For the CDR3, the DNA is TGTGCCAGCAGCCGCGGGAGTGGAACCTACAATGAGCAGTTCTTC. It codes for CASSRGSGTYNEQFF.